Presented here are 8 T cell receptor beta chains from one specimen sequenced in a study of blood T cell repertoires in COVID-19. The assay was immunoSEQ multiplex PCR, and TCRdb's table has in-frame clones only and misses some. The sample holds about 110,000 clones, less than 85% seen once. The sequenced sample was peripheral blood. The receptor source for this set is a human donor with acute or convalescent COVID-19. The donor label of this sample is uncertain.

The chain combines TRBV30 with TRBJ2-2; D not certain. CDR3 length: 11 amino acids. Germline lookup yields CDR1 GTSNPN and CDR2 SVGIG (reference sequence). The V end was cut by 4 bases, the J end by 4 bases, with 4 bases between. CDR3 residues: CAWTTTGELFF. The CDR3 region has the DNA TGTGCCTGGACTACCACCGGGGAGCTGTTTTTT. The whole variable domain, filled in from reference TRBV30 and TRBJ2-2, reads SQTIHQWPATLVQPVGSPLSLECTVEGTSNPNLYWYRQAAGRGLQLLFYSVGIGQISSEVPQNLSASRPQDRQFILSSKKLLLSDSGFYLCAWTTTGELFFGEGSRLTVL.

This chain uses TRBV6-6 with TRBJ1-3, with 7 bases matching TRBD1. V dropped 5 bases and J dropped 2; count of bases not matched to a gene: 12. The CDR3 has 17 amino acids. Germline CDR1 MNHNY, CDR2 SVGAGI (reference sequence). As DNA, the CDR3 is TGTGCCAGCAGTCGCAAAAGCCGACAGGGTGCTGGAAACACCATATATTTT. Its protein product is CASSRKSRQGAGNTIYF.

The chain links TRBV11-2 to TRBJ2-5; 9 bases line up with TRBD2. V lost 5 bases and J lost 10; bases outside the gene matches: 17. The germline V gene encodes CDR1 SGHAT and CDR2 FQNNGV. The CDR3 extends over 16 amino acids. CDR3 in amino acids: CASSNVGKRGAMGQYF. The CDR3 bases are TGTGCCAGCAGCAATGTCGGAAAGCGGGGGGCGATGGGCCAGTACTTC.

This clone appeared a few times. This chain uses TRBV5-1 with TRBJ1-3; D is undetermined. Germline CDR1 SGHRS, CDR2 YFSETQ. The CDR3 runs to 16 residues. The ends were cut back, 4 bases at V and 1 base at J, with 15 bases in the middle. This CDR3 is CASSPSHGGSGNTIYF. For the CDR3, the DNA is TGCGCCAGCAGCCCGAGCCACGGAGGGTCTGGAAACACCATATATTTT.

The chain recombines TRBV24-1 with TRBJ2-1; tentative D call: TRBD2 (6 bases). This CDR3 has 16 amino acids. V was trimmed by 4 bases and J by 0 bases, leaving 12 bases between them. Germline V gene sequence: CDR1 KGHDR, CDR2 SFDVKD. The CDR3 sequence: CATSDSAGDSYNEQFF. The CDR3 bases are TGTGCCACCAGTGACTCAGCGGGTGACTCCTACAATGAGCAGTTCTTC.

This clone was detected once. The chain recombines TRBV5-1 with TRBJ2-7; 10 nucleotides agree with TRBD1. Germline V gene data show CDR1 as SGHRS and CDR2 as YFSETQ. With 5 bases clipped from V and 2 bases from J, the junction kept 7 bases outside the gene matches. The length of the CDR3 is 15 residues. DNA for the CDR3: TGCGCCAGCAGGGTGGGGGACAGGGGACCCTACGAGCAGTACTTC. Its translation is CASRVGDRGPYEQYF.

The V and J genes are TRBV29-1 and TRBJ1-4; 7 bases line up with TRBD1. V shed 6 bases and J 4 bases; nucleotides not matched to a gene: 5. Germline CDR1 reads SQVTM; CDR2 reads ANQGSEA. The CDR3 length is 13 residues. CDR3 loop: CSVRTGINEKLFF. The CDR3 nucleotides read TGCAGCGTCCGGACAGGAATTAATGAAAAACTGTTTTTT.

This clone was detected only a few times. This chain connects TRBV28 to TRBJ1-6, with 8 bases that match TRBD1. Germline V gene data show CDR1 as MDHEN and CDR2 as SYDVKM. This CDR3 has 15 residues. The V and J ends lost 6 bases and 6 bases, in that order; junction bases with no gene match: 7. Here the CDR3 reads CASRSQGASNSPLHF. The CDR3 coding sequence is TGTGCCAGCAGGAGCCAGGGGGCATCTAATTCACCCCTCCACTTT.